This T cell receptor beta chain was recorded in a study of cytomegalovirus exposure and HLA in healthy donors. Amplification used 60 Vbeta primers and 13 Jbeta primers. The repertoire was sequenced with immunoSEQ multiplex PCR; TCRdb's copy has only in-frame clones and lacks some. The table lists 200,000 to 250,000 clones, approximately 87% of them singletons. As concerns this clone: Its antigen is not identified.

Study outcomes and limitations: In a later analysis, donors in an Asian-associated ancestry cluster reportedly had fewer N-insertions in productive TCRs than the cohort mean.

This CDR3 comprises 15 residues. The ends were cut back, 0 bases at V and 0 bases at J, with 9 bases in the middle. Looked up from germline, CDR1 is SGDLS and CDR2 is YYNGEE. The clonotype comes from a human donor in good health. This chain links TRBV9 with TRBJ1-2; D is uncertain. Sequenced material: PBMCs. The CDR3 bases are TGTGCCAGCAGCGTAGTTCCGAGGCCTAACTATGGCTACACCTTC. It translates to CASSVVPRPNYGYTF.